This TCR beta chain is from a study of T cell responses to AZD1222 COVID-19 vaccine. The CDR3 covers 14 residues. CDR1 is MNHEY, CDR2 SMNVEV, per germline (reference sequence). V shed 6 bases and J shed 0 bases, with 9 bases lying between them. General study points: Spike as a whole was targeted by vaccine-associated CD4 TCRs, dominant at 160-218 and 743-854. Just a handful of AZD1222 recipients tested seropositive at baseline. The sample set comprised mostly white British donors with more females, and clonal diversity was possibly underestimated.

TCRdb's table, derived via immunoSEQ multiplex PCR, lists solely in-frame clones and lacks some. The sample has about 120,000 clones, 85% to 95% seen once. About this clone itself: Its target is unknown.

The chain recombines TRBV27 with TRBJ1-5, with unresolved D. Sequenced material: peripheral blood, taken on day 0 of AZD1222 vaccination. The clonotype was recovered from an adult in good health. Here the CDR3 reads CASSMAYSNQPQHF. The CDR3 nucleotides read TGTGCCAGCAGCATGGCGTATAGCAATCAGCCCCAGCATTTT.